The source of this T cell receptor (beta chain) is a study of blood T cell repertoires in COVID-19. Study details: COVID-19 samples, acute and convalescent, were from the United States, Italy and Spain. Sample material is recorded as cDNA or gDNA derived from T cells, B-cell-depleted T cells, or PBMCs.

Original processing methods: Estimated nucleated cell counts came from reference gene primer amplification. Some clones are missing from TCRdb's copy, which holds only in-frame ones; the method was immunoSEQ multiplex PCR. The V and J calls and clone size are taken from that table; D and trimming were inferred from the DNA. The sample includes roughly 120,000 clones, approximately 87% of them seen just once. Germline assignment: CDR1 MDHEN and CDR2 SYDVKM. The CDR3 sequence is 15 residues long. V lost 5 bases and J lost 4; bases outside the gene matches: 9. Sequencing was performed on peripheral blood. The gene calls are TRBV28 and TRBJ1-2, with 8 bases identical to TRBD1. The receptor was derived from an older man who had recovered from COVID-19. In DNA, the CDR3 is TGTGCCAGCAGTACAACGTCAGGGGGCGGCTATGGCTACACCTTC. Translating it yields CASSTTSGGGYGYTF.